The 3 T cell receptor beta chains reported below all come from one sample, sequenced in a study of T cells in localized non-small cell lung cancer. TCRdb keeps only in-frame clones here, not all; method: immunoSEQ multiplex PCR. This table has tens of thousands of clones, over 80% appearing once. The sample consisted of PBMCs, taken before any cancer treatment. All receptors come from a man aged 40 to 75 with stage II squamous cell lung carcinoma.

CDR3 in DNA: TGCAGCTTCCGGGACATAAACACTGAAGCTTTCTTT. Translated: CSFRDINTEAFF. The chain couples TRBV29-1 to TRBJ1-1; maybe TRBD1 (6 bases). Germline assignment: CDR1 SQVTM and CDR2 ANQGSEA. V was cut by 8 bases and J by 2 bases, with 12 bases left in between. The CDR3 loop spans 12 amino acids.

The chain combines TRBV5-4 with TRBJ1-1; D not resolved. The CDR3 is 15 amino acids. CDR1 is SGHNT and CDR2 is YYREEE in the germline V gene (reference sequence). Trimming stripped 0 bases from V and 4 bases from J, with 13 bases between. CDR3 residues: CASSLEQTYLTEAFF. In DNA form, the CDR3 reads TGTGCCAGCAGCTTGGAGCAGACCTACCTCACTGAAGCTTTCTTT. The entire variable domain, with the rest obtained from reference TRBV5-4 and TRBJ1-1, is as follows: ETGVTQSPTHLIKTRGQQVTLRCSSQSGHNTVSWYQQALGQGPQFIFQYYREEENGRGNFPPRFSGLQFPNYSSELNVNALELDDSALYLCASSLEQTYLTEAFFGQGTRLTVV.

As DNA, the CDR3 is TGCGCCAGCAGGCAAACCGGGACAGCAAACACCGGGGAGCTGTTTTTT. This encodes CASRQTGTANTGELFF. This chain joins TRBV5-1 and TRBJ2-2; TRBD1 matches at 7 bases. With 5 bases clipped from V and 2 bases from J, the junction kept 9 bases outside the gene matches. Germline V gives CDR1 SGHRS, CDR2 YFSETQ. This CDR3 is 16 amino acids long.